This passage covers 5 T cell receptor beta chains from one sample sequenced in a study of shared clonotypes between healthy human individuals. The assay was immunoSEQ multiplex PCR, and TCRdb's table has in-frame clones only and misses some. The data show around 1.6 million clones, 98% seen once. Material: naive CD4+ T cells sorted from blood. Sample subset: CD45RA+ positively selected. The origin of the receptors is a man aged 25 to 45 in good health.

V gene TRBV11-2 combines with J gene TRBJ2-7; D is tentatively TRBD1 or TRBD2 (5 bases each). Trimming took 7 bases from V and 7 from J, leaving 23 bases between them. Germline CDR1 SGHAT, CDR2 FQNNGV. The CDR3 length is 15 residues. The CDR3 bases are TGTGCCAGCAATCCCACCGGGACCCCCGAGGGGGAGCAGTACTTC. Residues: CASNPTGTPEGEQYF.

The rearrangement uses TRBV28 and TRBJ2-7; D is possibly TRBD1 or TRBD2 (6 bases each). The CDR3 covers 13 residues. V shed 6 bases and J shed 3 bases, with 12 bases lying between them. CDR1 and CDR2 (germline): MDHEN, SYDVKM. The CDR3 reads CASRGGGLYEQYF. The CDR3 nucleotides read TGTGCCAGCAGGGGGGGCGGACTCTACGAGCAGTACTTC.

V usage is TRBV30 and J usage is TRBJ1-4; D possibly corresponds to TRBD1 (5 bases). V shed 7 bases and J shed 5 bases, with 17 bases lying between them. The CDR3 consists of 14 residues. The germline V gene encodes CDR1 GTSNPN and CDR2 SVGIG (reference sequence). The CDR3 DNA sequence: TGTGCCTTGTCGTCCAGGGAACCAAATGAAAAACTGTTTTTT. Translating gives CALSSREPNEKLFF. Full variable domain (outside the CDR3, taken from reference TRBV30 and TRBJ1-4): SQTIHQWPATLVQPVGSPLSLECTVEGTSNPNLYWYRQAAGRGLQLLFYSVGIGQISSEVPQNLSASRPQDRQFILSSKKLLLSDSGFYLCALSSREPNEKLFFGSGTQLSVL.

This clone was seen once. Other DNA sequences in this sample translate to the same CDR3. The chain joins TRBV5-5 to TRBJ1-5, with D unresolved. This CDR3 spans 13 amino acids. Germline values: CDR1 SGHKS, CDR2 YYEKEE (reference sequence). Trimming shortened V by 0 bases and J by 4 bases, and 5 bases separated the two germline ends. CDR3 region: CASSLGPNQPQHF. The CDR3 coding sequence is TGTGCCAGCAGCTTGGGCCCTAATCAGCCCCAGCATTTT.

This clone was seen a single time. This rearrangement joins TRBV2 to TRBJ1-1; 10 positions agree with TRBD1. With 6 bases clipped from V and 1 base from J, the junction kept 8 bases outside the gene matches. This CDR3 region has 16 residues. Germline assignment: CDR1 SNHLY and CDR2 FYNNEI. The CDR3 reads CASRGTGASRNTEAFF. DNA for the CDR3: TGTGCCAGCAGAGGGACAGGGGCCTCACGGAACACTGAAGCTTTCTTT.